Listed below are T cell receptor beta chains from one sample, sequenced in a study of T cell responses to AZD1222 COVID-19 vaccine. Profiling relied on immunoSEQ multiplex PCR, and the TCRdb table lists in-frame clones only, not all of them. The sample contains approximately 150,000 clones, roughly 90% of which appear only once. Material: peripheral blood, obtained on day 0 of AZD1222 vaccination. The receptor source for this set is an adult in good health. Both conserved end residues are part of each CDR3.

TRBV25-1	CASSEPYGGRGGEAFF
TRBV7-8	CASSLRLSYEQYF
TRBV6-5	CASRMERAFGYTF
TRBV4-1	CASSQKPWVMNTEAFF
TRBV5-1	CASSLGSGRINEQFF
TRBV19	CASTLWSGGNTGELFF
TRBV28	CASIGRPGAYEQYF
TRBV4-3	CASSQDLGLAVNNEQFF
TRBV2	CASSDAGTQYF
TRBV6-5	CASSYSGPRNTIYF
TRBV6-1	CASSEGGRRLETQYF
TRBV19	CASSHQGNQPQHF
TRBV2	CASRRGDNSNQPQHF
TRBV7-9	CASSLAEVRGGYGYTF
TRBV24-1	CATSDLAGRHTGELFF
TRBV6-6	CASRVGREGMNTEAFF
TRBV6-5	CASSAGVKRPQHF
TRBV18	CASSPTTGSSGNTIYF
TRBV11-1	CASSYSTGDGNTIYF
TRBV5-1	CASSFGGSQPQHF
TRBV9	CASSVGGLAGDQETQYF
TRBV7-9	CASSPRSTYEQYF
TRBV7-2	CASSLAGGLNTGELFF
TRBV2	CASQEVRGMNTEAFF
TRBV30	CAWSDGGLGHQPQHF
TRBV19	CASRITGASTGELFF
TRBV7-9	CASSLAGGHTEAFF
TRBV2	CASNSHSGTKNIQYF